This T cell receptor beta chain was identified in a study of OX40 agonist ivuxolimab in advanced cancers. Overall study: Partial responses were seen in three patients, one with hepatocellular carcinoma and two with cutaneous melanoma.

Note on this clone: Its antigen remains unknown.

This CDR3 is 15 amino acids long. Between the trimmed V and J ends, which lost 6 bases and 7 bases, there was a span of 21 bases. Germline loops: CDR1 SEHNR, CDR2 FQNEAQ (reference sequence). Study-wide results and caveats: Partial responders receiving 0.1-3.0 mg/kg showed among the lowest clonal expansion. By week 6 at 0.1 to 3.0 mg/kg, blood CD4+ and CD8+ T cells had expanded clonally.

Sequencing was performed with immunoSEQ multiplex PCR; in TCRdb, only in-frame clones are kept and a portion is missing. The sample has tens of thousands of clones, 88% seen once. The V gene is TRBV7-9, the J gene TRBJ2-5; possibly TRBD1 or TRBD2 for D (5 bases each). Here the sequenced sample was CD4+ or CD8+ T cells sorted from blood, taken in a trial of the OX40 agonist ivuxolimab. This TCR derives from an adult with an advanced solid tumor such as melanoma, head and neck, liver or kidney cancer. This CDR3 is CASSYPGFGVGTQYF. DNA of the CDR3: TGTGCCAGCAGTTATCCAGGGTTCGGGGTGGGGACCCAGTACTTC.